This T cell receptor (beta chain) appears in the sequencing data of a study of T cell repertoires in cytomegalovirus infection. At the level of the study: Selected CMV epitopes included recently identified HLA-C-restricted ones as well as well-studied HLA-B-restricted ones. Evidence of both CMV infection and a matching HLA type came from public TCR beta signatures. Points from the study as a whole: Totalled public TCR beta family frequency picked out people who carried CMV plus the relevant HLA. Across the ex vivo response, the dominant clonotypes were HLA-C-restricted CMV-specific TCR beta clonotypes.

The CDR3 runs 15 residues. In germline, CDR1 is SEHNR, CDR2 FQNEAQ (reference sequence). V lost 6 bases, J lost 3 bases, and 14 bases lay in between. This clonotype came up a few times. Its specificity is unknown. TCRdb called the reads again in MiXCR, with one record for every CDR3 protein. Of roughly 860,000 distinct CDR3 sequences listed, about 33% are singletons. This clonotype was obtained from a human donor in good health (CMV status not recorded). Some clones in this sample may be carry-over from other donors' samples. The rearrangement joins TRBV7-9 to TRBJ2-2, with no clear D. Sequenced material: cultured CD8+ T cells from PBMCs, taken from culture after CMV antigen stimulation. Here the CDR3 DNA reads TGTGCCAGCAGTTCTGACATGGTGGACACCGGGGAGCTGTTTTTT. Encoded protein: CASSSDMVDTGELFF.